These T cell receptor beta chains were read from a single sample in a study of T cells after yellow fever vaccination. TCRdb reprocessed the 5' RACE reads with MiXCR, giving one entry per CDR3 protein. The sample has some 670,000 distinct CDR3 sequences, around an eighth seen once. The specimen was PBMCs, collected on the day of the yellow fever booster vaccination. These receptors came from a young man who received the YFV17D yellow fever vaccine. The CDR3 runs from the conserved cysteine through the conserved F or W. Each record gives: V gene, clone size, J gene, D gene, CDR3 DNA, CDR3 protein. A D gene is named only where the DNA matches it firmly. Expanded clones are given a class, and other clones once, few, many or no size at all.

v_call: TRBV7-9; clone_size: few; j_call: TRBJ2-5; d_call: NA; cdr3_nt: TGTGCCAGCGAGAGGCCCGCAGGAGAGACCCAGTACTTC; cdr3_aa: CASERPAGETQYF
v_call: TRBV2; clone_size: NA; j_call: TRBJ2-2; d_call: TRBD2; cdr3_nt: TGTGCCATCAGTGTCCCTAGCGGGACTCCCGGGGAGCTGTTTTTT; cdr3_aa: CAISVPSGTPGELFF
v_call: TRBV30; clone_size: many; j_call: TRBJ2-7; d_call: NA; cdr3_nt: TGTGCCTGGAGTCCCGGGAGCTACGAGCAGTACTTC; cdr3_aa: CAWSPGSYEQYF
v_call: TRBV7-2; clone_size: few; j_call: TRBJ2-2; d_call: TRBD2; cdr3_nt: TGTGCCAGCAGCTTAGGTCAAGCGGGAGTAGAAGGGGAGCTGTTTTTT; cdr3_aa: CASSLGQAGVEGELFF
v_call: TRBV11-2; clone_size: few; j_call: TRBJ2-1; d_call: NA; cdr3_nt: TGTGCCAGCAGCTCGGGGATCCGGAATGAGCAGTTCTTC; cdr3_aa: CASSSGIRNEQFF
v_call: TRBV15; clone_size: NA; j_call: TRBJ2-1; d_call: NA; cdr3_nt: TGTGCCACCAGCAGAGGCCCGGGACCCAATGAGCAGTTCTTC; cdr3_aa: CATSRGPGPNEQFF
v_call: TRBV28; clone_size: few; j_call: TRBJ1-5; d_call: NA; cdr3_nt: TGTGCCAGCAGAAACCCCAATCAGCCCCAGCATTTT; cdr3_aa: CASRNPNQPQHF
v_call: TRBV28; clone_size: few; j_call: TRBJ2-2; d_call: TRBD2; cdr3_nt: TGTGCCAGCAGCTCTACTAGCGGGAGTACAAACACCGGGGAGCTGTTTTTT; cdr3_aa: CASSSTSGSTNTGELFF
v_call: TRBV30; clone_size: NA; j_call: TRBJ2-1; d_call: NA; cdr3_nt: TGTGCCCGTAGGTTGGGATCCTACAATGAGCAGTTCTTC; cdr3_aa: CARRLGSYNEQFF
v_call: TRBV2; clone_size: few; j_call: TRBJ2-7; d_call: NA; cdr3_nt: TGTGCCAGCATCCCTACGGCAGGAAAAAGCTACGAGCAGTACTTC; cdr3_aa: CASIPTAGKSYEQYF
v_call: TRBV29-1; clone_size: NA; j_call: TRBJ2-3; d_call: TRBD2; cdr3_nt: TGCAGCGTTGATTGGGGACTACCAGATACGCAGTATTTT; cdr3_aa: CSVDWGLPDTQYF
v_call: TRBV7-9; clone_size: NA; j_call: TRBJ2-7; d_call: NA; cdr3_nt: TGTGCCAGCAGCTTACCTAGCAAGCACGAGCAGTACTTC; cdr3_aa: CASSLPSKHEQYF
v_call: TRBV4-3; clone_size: many; j_call: TRBJ2-1; d_call: NA; cdr3_nt: TGCGCCAGCAGCCAAGAGGACAGTAACTCCTACAATGAGCAGTTCTTC; cdr3_aa: CASSQEDSNSYNEQFF
v_call: TRBV6-2/TRBV6-3; clone_size: few; j_call: TRBJ1-3; d_call: NA; cdr3_nt: TGTGCCAGCAGTTACTTCGGGGACTCTGGAAACACCATATATTTT; cdr3_aa: CASSYFGDSGNTIYF
v_call: TRBV7-9; clone_size: few; j_call: TRBJ2-5; d_call: NA; cdr3_nt: TGTGCCAGCAGCTTAGTCCTAGCCCAAGAGACCCAGTACTTC; cdr3_aa: CASSLVLAQETQYF
v_call: TRBV27; clone_size: NA; j_call: TRBJ2-7; d_call: NA; cdr3_nt: TGTGCCAGCAGTCCATCTAGGTACTACGAGCAGTACTTC; cdr3_aa: CASSPSRYYEQYF
v_call: TRBV28; clone_size: NA; j_call: TRBJ2-7; d_call: NA; cdr3_nt: TGTGCCAGCAGCCCCTCCTCCAGCGGCTCCTACGAGCAGTACTTC; cdr3_aa: CASSPSSSGSYEQYF
v_call: TRBV10-3; clone_size: NA; j_call: TRBJ2-5; d_call: NA; cdr3_nt: TGTGCCATCAGTGAACAAGTGTACCAAGAGACCCAGTACTTC; cdr3_aa: CAISEQVYQETQYF
v_call: TRBV6-2/TRBV6-3; clone_size: once; j_call: TRBJ2-3; d_call: NA; cdr3_nt: TGTGCCAGCAACAGAAGGACTTTTGGCACAGATACGCAGTATTTT; cdr3_aa: CASNRRTFGTDTQYF
v_call: TRBV6-6; clone_size: once; j_call: TRBJ2-7; d_call: NA; cdr3_nt: TGTGCCAGCAGTTCAGCCGGGTCGGCTCCGCAGTACTTC; cdr3_aa: CASSSAGSAPQYF
v_call: TRBV11-2; clone_size: few; j_call: TRBJ2-2; d_call: TRBD1; cdr3_nt: TGTGCCAGCCGGACAGGATTAGCTAGGGAGCTGTTTTTT; cdr3_aa: CASRTGLARELFF
v_call: TRBV10-3; clone_size: many; j_call: TRBJ2-5; d_call: TRBD1; cdr3_nt: TGTGCCACCCTGGGCGGGACAGGGCAGAAGACCCAGTACTTC; cdr3_aa: CATLGGTGQKTQYF
v_call: TRBV20-1; clone_size: NA; j_call: TRBJ1-4; d_call: NA; cdr3_nt: TGCAGTGCTATAAAAACCGGTCGCGAAAAACTGTTTTTT; cdr3_aa: CSAIKTGREKLFF
v_call: TRBV6-5; clone_size: many; j_call: TRBJ1-6; d_call: NA; cdr3_nt: TGTGCCAGCAGTTACTCGAGTGGCGGAGAGGCTAAAAATTCACCCCTCCACTTT; cdr3_aa: CASSYSSGGEAKNSPLHF
v_call: TRBV20-1; clone_size: few; j_call: TRBJ1-6; d_call: NA; cdr3_nt: TGCAGTGCTAGACAGTCAGGGTTTTATAATTCACCCCTCCACTTT; cdr3_aa: CSARQSGFYNSPLHF
v_call: TRBV7-2; clone_size: few; j_call: TRBJ2-5; d_call: TRBD2; cdr3_nt: TGTGCCAGCAGCTTAGCCATAGCGGGTTTACTTGAGACCCAGTACTTC; cdr3_aa: CASSLAIAGLLETQYF
v_call: TRBV6-5; clone_size: few; j_call: TRBJ2-5; d_call: TRBD2; cdr3_nt: TGTGCCAGCAGTTACTTCCGACTAGCGGGCCGGGAGACCCAGTACTTC; cdr3_aa: CASSYFRLAGRETQYF